This T cell receptor beta chain was identified in a study of shared clonotypes between healthy human individuals. The deep-level immunoSEQ assay was used. Using immunoSEQ multiplex PCR, the repertoire was profiled, and TCRdb retains in-frame clones only, with some absent. Of about 1.9 million clones in the sample, 93% were seen once. This CDR3 is 10 amino acids long. Per the germline V gene, CDR1 is SQVTM and CDR2 is ANQGSEA. V lost 6 bases and J 9 bases, leaving 9 bases between the germline ends. CD8 cells regarded as naive lacked CD45RO, were positively chosen for CCR7, and omitted terminally differentiated effector memory CD45RA+ cells. Remarks on this clone: The antigen is unknown.

Study results and caveats: Clonotype sharing across four donors was observed for around 5% of naive CD4 clonotypes. Naive subsets, compared against memory subsets, generally had larger estimated richness values.

The material sequenced was naive CD8+ T cells from PBMCs. The chain has TRBV29-1 and TRBJ2-1; the D is unclear. The clonotype originates from a man between 18 and 29 years old in good health. Some clones in this sample may be carry-over from other donors' samples. CDR3 sequence reads: CSVESGEQFF. CDR3 DNA: TGCAGCGTGGAGTCAGGTGAGCAGTTCTTC.